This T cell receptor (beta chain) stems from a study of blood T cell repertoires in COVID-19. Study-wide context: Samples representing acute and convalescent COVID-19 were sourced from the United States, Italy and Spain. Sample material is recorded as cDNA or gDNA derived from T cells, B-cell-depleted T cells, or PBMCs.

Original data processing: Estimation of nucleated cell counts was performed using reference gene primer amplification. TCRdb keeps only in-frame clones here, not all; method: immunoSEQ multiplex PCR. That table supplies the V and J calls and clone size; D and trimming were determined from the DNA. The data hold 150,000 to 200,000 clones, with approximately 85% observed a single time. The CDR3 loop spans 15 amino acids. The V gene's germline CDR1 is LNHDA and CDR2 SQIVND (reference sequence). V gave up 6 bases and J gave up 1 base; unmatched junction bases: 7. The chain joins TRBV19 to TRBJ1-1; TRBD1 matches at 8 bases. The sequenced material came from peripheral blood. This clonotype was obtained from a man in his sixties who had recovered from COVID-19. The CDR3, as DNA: TGTGCCAGTAGAACCTCGGGACAGGCGAACACTGAAGCTTTCTTT. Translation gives CASRTSGQANTEAFF.